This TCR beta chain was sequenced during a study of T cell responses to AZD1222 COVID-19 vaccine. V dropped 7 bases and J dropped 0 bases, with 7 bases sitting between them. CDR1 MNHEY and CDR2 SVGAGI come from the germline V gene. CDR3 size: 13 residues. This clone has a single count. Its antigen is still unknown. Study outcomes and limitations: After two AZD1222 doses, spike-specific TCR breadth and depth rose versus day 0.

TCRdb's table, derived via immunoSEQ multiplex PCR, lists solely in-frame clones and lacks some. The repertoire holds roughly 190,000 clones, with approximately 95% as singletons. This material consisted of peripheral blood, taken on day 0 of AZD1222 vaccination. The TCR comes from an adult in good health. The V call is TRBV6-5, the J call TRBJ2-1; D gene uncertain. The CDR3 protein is CASTRRSYNEQFF. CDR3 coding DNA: TGTGCCAGCACCCGCCGCTCCTACAATGAGCAGTTCTTC.